The 28 T cell receptor beta chains given below trace back to one sample, sequenced in a study of beta chain features in type 1 diabetes. General study points: Moderate but significant shortening of TCRB CDR3s was recorded in all four CD4+ subsets from Type 1 diabetes patients.

Their recognized antigens are unknown. The entirety of the isolated RNA underwent reverse transcription, so expressed TCRB transcripts were sequenced. Profiled with immunoSEQ multiplex PCR; TCRdb holds only in-frame clones, not every one. The sample has 150,000 or so clones, more than 60% seen once; the top ten hold roughly 0.095%. Specimen: naive CD4+ T cells from blood. These receptors all stem from a man aged 30 to 45 with type 1 diabetes.

This rearrangement joins TRBV6-5 to TRBJ1-1; D unresolved. V lost 0 bases and J 8 bases, leaving 10 bases between the germline ends. The germline V gene has CDR1 MNHEY and CDR2 SVGAGI. The CDR3 totals 13 residues. DNA for the CDR3: TGTGCCAGCAGTTACTCGAACGGAATAGAAGCTTTCTTT. Translation: CASSYSNGIEAFF.

The rearrangement joins TRBV23-1 to TRBJ1-3; 7 nucleotides align to TRBD1. TRBV23-1 belongs to the ORF category, with a function that is uncertain. V was clipped by 0 bases and J by 1 base; unmatched bases: 9. The CDR3 spans 18 residues. CDR3 bases: TGCGCCAGCAGTCAATCCCCGGCAGGGGGTGGTTCTGGAAACACCATATATTTT. Residues: CASSQSPAGGGSGNTIYF.

The chain carries TRBV5-1 and TRBJ1-1; no clear D gene. Germline values: CDR1 SGHRS, CDR2 YFSETQ. The CDR3 extends over 15 amino acids. With 0 bases removed from V and 0 bases from J, the gap between germline ends came to 9 bases. This CDR3 reads CASSLVAGMNTEAFF. The CDR3 DNA follows: TGCGCCAGCAGCTTGGTGGCGGGGATGAACACTGAAGCTTTCTTT.

This chain links TRBV9 with TRBJ2-6; 11 positions agree with TRBD1. With V trimmed by 0 bases and J by 2 bases, 7 bases remained unmatched. The CDR3 has 19 residues. CDR1 is SGDLS, CDR2 YYNGEE, per germline. CDR3 in DNA: TGTGCCAGCAGCGTAGTCCCGGGACAGGGGGAAACTGGGGCCAACGTCCTGACTTTC. It is translated as CASSVVPGQGETGANVLTF.

This clone was detected once. The rearrangement joins TRBV29-1 to TRBJ1-1, with TRBD1 matching over 10 bases. In germline, CDR1 is SQVTM, CDR2 ANQGSEA. V shed 6 bases and J 1 base; nucleotides not matched to a gene: 5. CDR3 length equals 14 residues. CDR3 nucleotide sequence: TGCAGCGTCGCCAGGGACAGGGGGAACACTGAAGCTTTCTTT. As protein: CSVARDRGNTEAFF.

This clone showed up just a few times. This chain uses TRBV30 with TRBJ2-3; D unresolved. Trimming stripped 3 bases from V and 3 bases from J, with 10 bases between. The CDR3 is 13 amino acids. Germline V gene sequence: CDR1 GTSNPN, CDR2 SVGIG (reference sequence). CDR3 in amino acids: CAWRPSSTDTQYF. The CDR3 bases are TGTGCCTGGAGGCCGAGTTCTACAGATACGCAGTATTTT.

As regards this clone: Within the sample, other DNA sequences also encode this same CDR3. The chain has TRBV29-1 and TRBJ2-5; D is possibly TRBD1 or TRBD2 (6 bases each). Per germline, CDR1 SQVTM and CDR2 ANQGSEA. V was pared by 3 bases and J by 5 bases, with 10 bases between. This CDR3 spans 12 amino acids. The chain's CDR3 is CSVDRGRETQYF. The CDR3 DNA reads as TGCAGCGTTGACCGGGGGCGGGAGACCCAGTACTTC.

The J gene is TRBJ2-7, the V gene TRBV18, with D perhaps TRBD1 or TRBD2 (5 bases each). The CDR3 sequence is 13 residues long. V lost 8 bases and J 6 bases, leaving 17 bases between the germline ends. Germline CDR1 KGHSH, CDR2 LQKENI. The CDR3 loop is CASQRDHLSEQYF. DNA for the CDR3: TGTGCCAGCCAAAGGGACCATCTTTCCGAGCAGTACTTC.

The rearrangement links TRBV7-9 to TRBJ2-3, with 7 bases matching TRBD2. The CDR3 extends over 12 amino acids. The junction had 1 base not matched to a gene; V was cut back by 2 bases and J by 8 bases. CDR1 is SEHNR and CDR2 is FQNEAQ in the germline V gene (reference sequence). Here the CDR3 reads CASSLIAGTQYF. CDR3 nucleotide sequence: TGTGCCAGCAGCTTAATAGCGGGTACGCAGTATTTT.

J is TRBJ2-1 and V is TRBV18, with no clear D. The V end was cut by 3 bases, the J end by 1 base, with 1 base between. The CDR3 has 12 amino acids. CDR1 and CDR2 from the germline V gene are KGHSH and LQKENI. CDR3 loop: CASSPSYNEQFF. The CDR3, as DNA: TGTGCCAGCTCACCTTCCTACAATGAGCAGTTCTTC.

V and J are TRBV9 and TRBJ2-5; 11 nucleotides agree with TRBD2. V shed 2 bases and J 5 bases; nucleotides not matched to a gene: 5. The V gene's germline CDR1 is SGDLS and CDR2 YYNGEE. This CDR3 has 15 amino acids. This chain's CDR3 is CASSVTSGVVETQYF. The CDR3 bases are TGTGCCAGCAGCGTGACTAGCGGGGTCGTGGAGACCCAGTACTTC. The variable domain in full, with the rest retrieved from reference TRBV9 and TRBJ2-5, is DSGVTQTPKHLITATGQRVTLRCSPRSGDLSVYWYQQSLDQGLQFLIQYYNGEERAKGNILERFSAQQFPDLHSELNLSSLELGDSALYFCASSVTSGVVETQYFGPGTRLLVL.

The chain combines TRBV5-6 with TRBJ2-7, with D possibly being TRBD1 (6 bases). The CDR3 runs 13 residues. Germline-derived CDR1 and CDR2 are SGHDT and YYEEEE. Trimming took 1 base from V and 2 from J, leaving 7 bases between them. This CDR3 reads CASSLNRAYEQYF. In nucleotides, the CDR3 is TGTGCCAGCAGCTTGAACAGGGCCTACGAGCAGTACTTC.

This clone is a singleton in its sample. J is TRBJ1-5 and V is TRBV29-1, with 8 bases identical to TRBD1. Germline V gene lookup returns CDR1 SQVTM and CDR2 ANQGSEA. The V gene end was trimmed by 7 bases and the J gene end by 6 bases; junction bases not matched to a gene: 8. This CDR3 spans 13 amino acids. The CDR3 loop reads CSGGQGGGQPQHF. CDR3 nucleotide sequence: TGCAGCGGTGGACAGGGAGGAGGTCAGCCCCAGCATTTT.

The V gene is TRBV28, the J gene TRBJ2-7; 9 bases fit TRBD1. Germline CDR1 is MDHEN and CDR2 is SYDVKM. CDR3 length: 15 amino acids. Losses at the gene ends were 7 bases for V and 0 bases for J; bases not matched to a gene: 7. CDR3 region: CASTLTGGSSYEQYF. CDR3 DNA sequence: TGTGCCAGCACCCTGACAGGGGGGAGCTCCTACGAGCAGTACTTC.

The rearrangement links TRBV18 to TRBJ1-1, with D maybe TRBD1 (6 bases). The CDR3 runs 14 residues. The germline V gene has CDR1 KGHSH and CDR2 LQKENI. Trimming cost V 3 bases and J 2 bases, with 10 bases left between them. The CDR3 DNA reads TGTGCCAGCTCACCTCCGGGGGGCAACACTGAAGCTTTCTTT. Translating gives CASSPPGGNTEAFF.

The rearrangement uses TRBV6-5 and TRBJ2-3; perhaps TRBD2 as D (5 bases). The CDR3 is 15 residues long. Deletions cut 1 base from V and 3 bases from J, with 11 bases between. The germline CDR1 and CDR2 sequences are MNHEY and SVGAGI. CDR3 bases: TGTGCCAGCAGTTACTTCCGGGGTACGACAGATACGCAGTATTTT. It encodes CASSYFRGTTDTQYF.

This clone came up once. The genes are TRBV29-1 and TRBJ1-4; the match to TRBD1 covers 8 bases. This CDR3 has 13 amino acids. V shed 4 bases and J 7 bases; nucleotides not matched to a gene: 5. Germline lookup yields CDR1 SQVTM and CDR2 ANQGSEA. The CDR3 loop is CSVGGQGAEKLFF. The CDR3 DNA follows: TGCAGCGTTGGAGGGCAGGGGGCTGAAAAACTGTTTTTT.

This clone was recorded a few times. This chain uses TRBV29-1 with TRBJ2-5; D remains ambiguous. The CDR3 covers 12 residues. Germline V gene sequence: CDR1 SQVTM, CDR2 ANQGSEA. V was shortened by 3 bases and J by 5 bases, with 10 bases between the two germline ends. The CDR3 sequence: CSVEYSSETQYF. CDR3 in DNA: TGCAGCGTTGAGTACAGTTCTGAGACCCAGTACTTC.

V and J are TRBV7-9 and TRBJ2-1; D perhaps matches TRBD1 (5 bases). V was clipped by 1 base and J by 6 bases, with 13 bases between them. The CDR3 runs to 15 residues. Germline V CDR1 and CDR2: SEHNR, FQNEAQ (reference sequence). The CDR3 DNA is TGTGCCAGCAGCTTAGTATGGCAGGGAAGCAATGAGCAGTTCTTC. This gives the protein CASSLVWQGSNEQFF.

The rearrangement links TRBV30 to TRBJ2-5; D is ambiguous. The CDR3 consists of 14 residues. Trimming stripped 5 bases from V and 5 bases from J, with 18 bases between. The V gene's germline CDR1 is GTSNPN and CDR2 SVGIG (reference sequence). CDR3 nucleotide sequence: TGTGCCTGGGCTACAGTTGGGGTTGTCGAGACCCAGTACTTC. Its translation is CAWATVGVVETQYF.

The chain joins TRBV9 to TRBJ2-5; a possible D gene is TRBD2 (7 bases). V lost 5 bases, J lost 5 bases, and 16 bases lay in between. Germline lookup yields CDR1 SGDLS and CDR2 YYNGEE. There are 14 residues in the CDR3. The CDR3 protein is CASSKRGQSETQYF. Here the CDR3 DNA reads TGTGCCAGCAGTAAGCGGGGACAAAGCGAGACCCAGTACTTC. The entire variable domain, with the rest obtained from reference TRBV9 and TRBJ2-5, is as follows: DSGVTQTPKHLITATGQRVTLRCSPRSGDLSVYWYQQSLDQGLQFLIQYYNGEERAKGNILERFSAQQFPDLHSELNLSSLELGDSALYFCASSKRGQSETQYFGPGTRLLVL.

The V and J genes are TRBV6-5 and TRBJ1-2, with D hard to call. This CDR3 is 11 amino acids long. Deletions cut 8 bases from V and 4 bases from J, with 8 bases between. Germline lookup yields CDR1 MNHEY and CDR2 SVGAGI. CDR3: CASGGSYGYTF. In DNA form, the CDR3 reads TGTGCCAGCGGTGGGTCCTATGGCTACACCTTC.

The V gene is TRBV19, the J gene TRBJ2-7, with D possibly matching TRBD2 (6 bases). The CDR3 has 12 amino acids. The germline V gene has CDR1 LNHDA and CDR2 SQIVND (reference sequence). The V end lost 4 bases, the J end lost 3 bases, and 7 bases lay between the germline ends. As DNA, the CDR3 is TGTGCCAGTAGTAGGGGAGGCTACGAGCAGTACTTC. This codes for CASSRGGYEQYF.

V usage is TRBV27 and J usage is TRBJ2-1; D is perhaps TRBD1 (6 bases). Deletions cut 7 bases from V and 4 bases from J, with 8 bases between. The CDR3 runs to 12 residues. Germline V CDR1 and CDR2: MNHEY, SMNVEV (reference sequence). The CDR3 loop reads CASTQGYNEQFF. The CDR3 coding sequence is TGTGCCAGCACCCAGGGGTACAATGAGCAGTTCTTC.

This CDR3 is CASSPRGPDTQYF. In DNA, the CDR3 is TGTGCCAGCAGCCCCAGGGGTCCGGATACGCAGTATTTT. The V gene is TRBV7-2, the J gene TRBJ2-3, with a possible D match to TRBD1 (6 bases). Trimming took 5 bases from V and 6 from J, leaving 12 bases between them. This CDR3 is 13 amino acids long. Germline V lookup: CDR1 SGHTA, CDR2 FQGNSA.

The chain recombines TRBV27 with TRBJ2-2, with D uncertain. The CDR3 length is 12 residues. Germline loops: CDR1 MNHEY, CDR2 SMNVEV (reference sequence). Trimming removed 5 bases at V and 3 bases at J, with 4 bases between. In DNA form, the CDR3 reads TGTGCCAGCAGTCTCCACACCGGGGAGCTGTTTTTT. It translates to CASSLHTGELFF.

The CDR3 coding sequence is TGTGCCTGGAGTGTAACCCTATATGGCTACACCTTC. It specifies CAWSVTLYGYTF. The gene calls are TRBV30 and TRBJ1-2, with D uncertain. Germline CDR1 and CDR2: GTSNPN and SVGIG (reference sequence). The V end lost 0 bases, the J end lost 5 bases, and 7 bases lay between the germline ends. The CDR3 spans 12 residues.

This chain links TRBV7-9 with TRBJ2-5, with no clear D. Germline V gene lookup returns CDR1 SEHNR and CDR2 FQNEAQ (reference sequence). The V and J ends lost 4 bases and 1 base respectively, with 10 bases between them. This CDR3 contains 14 residues. CDR3 DNA sequence: TGTGCCAGCAGCTCTATAGCTGGCCAAGAGACCCAGTACTTC. Amino acid sequence: CASSSIAGQETQYF.